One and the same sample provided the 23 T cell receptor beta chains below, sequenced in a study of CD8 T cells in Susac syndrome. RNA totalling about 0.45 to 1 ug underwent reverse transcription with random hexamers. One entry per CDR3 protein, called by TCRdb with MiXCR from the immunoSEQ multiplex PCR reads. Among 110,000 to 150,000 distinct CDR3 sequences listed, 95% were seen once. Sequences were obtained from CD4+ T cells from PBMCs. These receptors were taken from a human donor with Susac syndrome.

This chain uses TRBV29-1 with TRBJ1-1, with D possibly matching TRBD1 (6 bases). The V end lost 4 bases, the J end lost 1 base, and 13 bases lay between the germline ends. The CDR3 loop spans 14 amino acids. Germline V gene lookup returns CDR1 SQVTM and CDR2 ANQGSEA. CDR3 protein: CSVGPDRRNTEAFF. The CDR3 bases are TGCAGCGTTGGGCCCGACAGGCGGAACACTGAAGCTTTCTTT.

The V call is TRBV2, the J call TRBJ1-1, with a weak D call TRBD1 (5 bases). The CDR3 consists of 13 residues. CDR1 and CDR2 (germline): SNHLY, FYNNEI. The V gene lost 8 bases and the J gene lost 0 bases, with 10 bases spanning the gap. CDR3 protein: CASGRELNTEAFF. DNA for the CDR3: TGTGCCAGCGGCAGGGAACTGAACACTGAAGCTTTCTTT.

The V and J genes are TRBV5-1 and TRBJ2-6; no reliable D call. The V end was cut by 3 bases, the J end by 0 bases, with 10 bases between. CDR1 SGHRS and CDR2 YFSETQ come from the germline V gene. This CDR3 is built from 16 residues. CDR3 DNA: TGCGCCAGCAGCTCCGCGCCTCGCTCTGGGGCCAACGTCCTGACTTTC. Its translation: CASSSAPRSGANVLTF.

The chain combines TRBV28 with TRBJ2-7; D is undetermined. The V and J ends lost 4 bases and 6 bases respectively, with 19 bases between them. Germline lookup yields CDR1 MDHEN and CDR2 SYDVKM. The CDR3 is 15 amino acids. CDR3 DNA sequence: TGTGCCAGCAGTTCAACTAACAACCTCTTCGCCGAGCAGTACTTC. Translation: CASSSTNNLFAEQYF.

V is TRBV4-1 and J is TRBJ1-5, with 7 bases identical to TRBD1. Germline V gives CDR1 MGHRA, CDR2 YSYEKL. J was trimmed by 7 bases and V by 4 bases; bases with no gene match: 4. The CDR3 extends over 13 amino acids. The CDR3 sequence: CASSRTGTQPQHF. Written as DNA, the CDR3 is TGCGCCAGCAGCCGGACAGGTACCCAGCCCCAGCATTTT.

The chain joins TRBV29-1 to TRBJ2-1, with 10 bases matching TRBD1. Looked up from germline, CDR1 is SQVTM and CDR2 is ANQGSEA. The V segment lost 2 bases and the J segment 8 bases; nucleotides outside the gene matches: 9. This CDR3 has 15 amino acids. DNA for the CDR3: TGCAGCGTTGAATCGGCCGGACAGGGGGTGGATGAGCAGTTCTTC. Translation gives CSVESAGQGVDEQFF.

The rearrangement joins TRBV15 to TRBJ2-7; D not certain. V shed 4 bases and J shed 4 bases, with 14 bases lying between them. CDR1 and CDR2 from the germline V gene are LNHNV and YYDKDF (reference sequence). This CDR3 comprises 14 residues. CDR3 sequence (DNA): TGTGCCACCAGCAAACCGGGTGGAGAGTACGAGCAGTACTTC. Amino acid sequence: CATSKPGGEYEQYF.

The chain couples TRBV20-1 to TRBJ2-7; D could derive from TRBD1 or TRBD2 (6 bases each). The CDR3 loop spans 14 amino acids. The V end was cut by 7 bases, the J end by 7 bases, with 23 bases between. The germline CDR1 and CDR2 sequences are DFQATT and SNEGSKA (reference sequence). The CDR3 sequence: CSGSRGGMIVEQYF. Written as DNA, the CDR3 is TGCAGTGGGTCCAGGGGCGGGATGATTGTGGAGCAGTACTTC.

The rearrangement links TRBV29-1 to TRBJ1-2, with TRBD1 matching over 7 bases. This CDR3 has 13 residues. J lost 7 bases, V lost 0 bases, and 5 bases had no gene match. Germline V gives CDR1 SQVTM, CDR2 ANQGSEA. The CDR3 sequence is CSVEDQGDPGYTF. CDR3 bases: TGCAGCGTTGAAGATCAGGGGGATCCTGGCTACACCTTC.

CDR3 DNA sequence: TGCAGTGCTAGACCCGACGGCTATAGCACAGATACGCAGTATTTT. Protein product: CSARPDGYSTDTQYF. The V and J genes are TRBV20-1 and TRBJ2-3; D unresolved. The CDR3 sequence is 15 residues long. The V end lost 2 bases, the J end lost 0 bases, and 12 bases lay between the germline ends. In germline, CDR1 is DFQATT, CDR2 SNEGSKA (reference sequence).

The CDR3 DNA is TGCGCCAGCAGCTTCCCGGGGAGGCGAGAGCAGTTCTTC. Translation gives CASSFPGRREQFF. The V gene is TRBV5-1, the J gene TRBJ2-1; D is possibly TRBD2 (6 bases). Trimming cost V 2 bases and J 10 bases, with 13 bases left between them. From germline, CDR1 is SGHRS and CDR2 YFSETQ. The CDR3 is made up of 13 amino acids.

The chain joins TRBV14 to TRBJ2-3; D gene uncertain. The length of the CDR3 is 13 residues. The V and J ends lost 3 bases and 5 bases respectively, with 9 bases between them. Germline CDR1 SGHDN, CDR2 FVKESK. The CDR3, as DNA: TGTGCCAGCAGCCATAACGGTGGAGATACGCAGTATTTT. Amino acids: CASSHNGGDTQYF.

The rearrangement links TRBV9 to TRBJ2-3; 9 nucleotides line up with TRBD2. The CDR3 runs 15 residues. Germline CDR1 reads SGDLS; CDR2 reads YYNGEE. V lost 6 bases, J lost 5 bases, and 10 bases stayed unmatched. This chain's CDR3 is CASTTLAGTGDTQYF. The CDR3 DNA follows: TGTGCCAGCACTACCCTAGCGGGGACCGGAGATACGCAGTATTTT.

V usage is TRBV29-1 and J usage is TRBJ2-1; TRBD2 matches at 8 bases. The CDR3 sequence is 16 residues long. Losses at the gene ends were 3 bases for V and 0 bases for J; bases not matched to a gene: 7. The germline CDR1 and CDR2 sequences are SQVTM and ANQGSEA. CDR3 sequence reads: CSVDQMSGSSYNEQFF. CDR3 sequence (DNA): TGCAGCGTTGATCAGATGAGCGGGAGCTCCTACAATGAGCAGTTCTTC.

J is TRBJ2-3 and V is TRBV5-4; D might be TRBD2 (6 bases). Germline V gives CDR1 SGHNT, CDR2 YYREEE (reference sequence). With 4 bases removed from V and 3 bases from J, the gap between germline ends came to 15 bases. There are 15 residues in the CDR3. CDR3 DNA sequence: TGTGCCAGCAGCCTTAAAGCGGGTCCAACAGATACGCAGTATTTT. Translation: CASSLKAGPTDTQYF.

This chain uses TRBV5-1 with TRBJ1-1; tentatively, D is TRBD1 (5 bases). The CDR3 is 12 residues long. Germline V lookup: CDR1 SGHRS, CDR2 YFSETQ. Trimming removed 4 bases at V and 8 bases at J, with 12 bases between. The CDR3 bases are TGCGCCAGCAGCCAGGGACGGGCCGAAGCTTTCTTT. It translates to CASSQGRAEAFF.

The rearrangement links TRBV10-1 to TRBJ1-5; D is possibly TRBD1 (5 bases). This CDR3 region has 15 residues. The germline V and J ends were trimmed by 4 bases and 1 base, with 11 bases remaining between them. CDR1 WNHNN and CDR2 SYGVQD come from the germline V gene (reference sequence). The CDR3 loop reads CASSVEGNSNQPQHF. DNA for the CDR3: TGCGCCAGCAGTGTGGAGGGGAACAGCAATCAGCCCCAGCATTTT.

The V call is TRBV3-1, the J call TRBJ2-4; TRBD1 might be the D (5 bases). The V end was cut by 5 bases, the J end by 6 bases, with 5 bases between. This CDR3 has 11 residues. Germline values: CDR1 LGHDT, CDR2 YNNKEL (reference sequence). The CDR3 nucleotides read TGTGCCAGCAGCAGGGGAAACATTCAGTACTTC. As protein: CASSRGNIQYF. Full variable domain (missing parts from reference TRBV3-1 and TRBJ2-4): DTAVSQTPKYLVTQMGNDKSIKCEQNLGHDTMYWYKQDSKKFLKIMFSYNNKELIINETVPNRFSPKSPDKAHLNLHINSLELGDSAVYFCASSRGNIQYFGAGTRLSVL.

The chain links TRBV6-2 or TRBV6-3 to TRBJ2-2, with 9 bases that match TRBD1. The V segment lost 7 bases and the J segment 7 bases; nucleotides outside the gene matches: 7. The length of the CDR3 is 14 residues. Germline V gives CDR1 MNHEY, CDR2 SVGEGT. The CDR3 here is CASIGTGGFGELFF. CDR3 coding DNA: TGTGCCAGCATCGGTACAGGGGGCTTCGGGGAGCTGTTTTTT.

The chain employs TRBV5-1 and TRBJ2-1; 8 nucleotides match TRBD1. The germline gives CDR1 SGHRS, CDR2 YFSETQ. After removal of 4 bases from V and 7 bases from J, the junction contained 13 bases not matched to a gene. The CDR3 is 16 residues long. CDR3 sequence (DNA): TGCGCCAGCAGCCGTACCGTTGGACAGGGTCTGAATGAGCAGTTCTTC. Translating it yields CASSRTVGQGLNEQFF.

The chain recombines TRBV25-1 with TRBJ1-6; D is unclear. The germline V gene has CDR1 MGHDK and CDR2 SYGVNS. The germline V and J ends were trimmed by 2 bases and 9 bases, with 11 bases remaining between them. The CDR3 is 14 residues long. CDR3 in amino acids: CASSELGIISPLHF. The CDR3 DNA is TGTGCCAGCAGTGAACTGGGGATTATTTCACCCCTCCACTTT.

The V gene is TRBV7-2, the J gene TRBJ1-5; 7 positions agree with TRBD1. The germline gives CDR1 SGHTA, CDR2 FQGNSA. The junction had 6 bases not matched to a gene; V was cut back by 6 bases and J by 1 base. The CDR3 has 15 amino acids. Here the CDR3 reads CASRVTGLSNQPQHF. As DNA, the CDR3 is TGTGCCAGCAGGGTGACAGGGCTAAGCAATCAGCCCCAGCATTTT.

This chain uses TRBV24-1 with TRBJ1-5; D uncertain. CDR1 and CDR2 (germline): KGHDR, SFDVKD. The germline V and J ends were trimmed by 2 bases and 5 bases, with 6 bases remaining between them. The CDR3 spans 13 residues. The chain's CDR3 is CATSDSEDQPQHF. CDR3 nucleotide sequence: TGTGCCACCAGTGATTCTGAAGATCAGCCCCAGCATTTT.